The clone carrying this T cell receptor beta chain came up a few times. The CDR3 contains 16 residues. Germline V CDR1 and CDR2: SGHKS, YYEKEE (reference sequence). V lost 4 bases and J 0 bases, leaving 16 bases between the germline ends. This entry belongs to a study of T-cell memory formation after mild COVID-19. TCRdb reprocessed the 5' RACE reads with MiXCR, giving one entry per CDR3 protein. This sample has about 150,000 distinct CDR3 sequences, with approximately 25% found just once. The chain couples TRBV5-5 to TRBJ1-1; tentative D call: TRBD1 (6 bases). The sample comprised PBMCs or a T cell subset sorted from them (not recorded which). This TCR derives from an adult woman who had mild COVID-19 (a few samples of this study predate the infection). Cell type and time point are not known. The CDR3 DNA follows: TGTGCCAGCAGCCCCCGACAGGATGGGATGAACACTGAAGCTTTCTTT. Its protein is CASSPRQDGMNTEAFF.